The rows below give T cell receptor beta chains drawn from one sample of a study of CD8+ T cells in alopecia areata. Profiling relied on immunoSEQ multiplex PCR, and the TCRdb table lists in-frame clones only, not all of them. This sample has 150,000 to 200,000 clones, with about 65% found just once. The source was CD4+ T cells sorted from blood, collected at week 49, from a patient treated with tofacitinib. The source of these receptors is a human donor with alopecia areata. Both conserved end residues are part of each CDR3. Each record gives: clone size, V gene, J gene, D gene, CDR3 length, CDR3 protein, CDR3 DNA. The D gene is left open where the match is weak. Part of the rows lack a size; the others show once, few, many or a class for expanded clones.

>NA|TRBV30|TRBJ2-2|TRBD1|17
CAWKGDRGRRHTGELFF
TGTGCCTGGAAGGGGGACAGGGGGCGCCGACACACCGGGGAGCTGTTTTTT
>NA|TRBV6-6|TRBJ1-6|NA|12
CASTPGNSPLHF
TGTGCCAGCACCCCGGGGAATTCACCCCTCCACTTT
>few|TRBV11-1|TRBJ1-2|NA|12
CASSTHRDGYTF
TGTGCCAGCAGCACCCACAGGGACGGCTACACCTTC
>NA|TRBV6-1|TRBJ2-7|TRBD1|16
CASSARQGSGTYEQYF
TGTGCCAGCAGTGCCAGACAGGGATCTGGAACCTACGAGCAGTACTTC
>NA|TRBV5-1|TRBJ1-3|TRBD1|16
CASSLGTGSSGNTIYF
TGCGCCAGCAGCTTGGGGACAGGGAGCTCTGGAAACACCATATATTTT
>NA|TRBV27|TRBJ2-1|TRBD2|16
CASTPGLAAPYNEQFF
TGTGCCAGCACCCCGGGACTAGCGGCTCCCTACAATGAGCAGTTCTTC
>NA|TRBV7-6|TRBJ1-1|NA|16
CASSLRVRGLHTEAFF
TGTGCCAGCAGCTTAAGGGTACGAGGGCTCCACACTGAAGCTTTCTTT
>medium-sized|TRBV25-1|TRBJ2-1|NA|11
CASSEFREQFF
TGTGCCAGCAGTGAATTTAGAGAGCAGTTCTTC
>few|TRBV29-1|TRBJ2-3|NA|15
CSVAFYGPGTDTQYF
TGCAGCGTTGCCTTTTACGGCCCTGGCACAGATACGCAGTATTTT
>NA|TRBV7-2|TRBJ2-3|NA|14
CASSLAGGRDTQYF
TGTGCCAGCAGCTTAGCGGGGGGGCGGGATACGCAGTATTTT